Listed here are 17 T cell receptor beta chains from one sample, sequenced in a study of T-cell memory formation after mild COVID-19. A single record per CDR3 protein comes from TCRdb applying MiXCR to the 5' RACE reads. In the table there are some 320,000 distinct CDR3 sequences, approximately 16% of which are singletons. The specimen sequenced was PBMCs or a T cell subset sorted from them (not recorded which). All receptors come from a young man who had mild COVID-19 (a few samples of this study predate the infection). Cell type and time point are not known.

A few counts support this clonotype. The chain is built from TRBV4-3 and TRBJ1-3, with D uncertain. CDR1 LGHNA and CDR2 YSLEER come from the germline V gene. The CDR3 has 14 amino acids. V dropped 3 bases and J dropped 5 bases, with 11 bases sitting between them. Here the CDR3 reads CASSHPPPRNTIYF. CDR3 sequence (DNA): TGCGCCAGCAGCCACCCCCCGCCCCGAAACACCATATATTTT.

This clonotype has more than one count but fewer than ten. This CDR3 is CASRHEGDNEQFF. DNA for the CDR3: TGTGCCAGCAGGCACGAGGGGGACAATGAGCAGTTCTTC. The rearrangement uses TRBV6-6 and TRBJ2-1, with TRBD1 as a possible D gene (6 bases). Trimming removed 6 bases at V and 5 bases at J, with 11 bases between. Per germline, CDR1 MNHNY and CDR2 SVGAGI (reference sequence). The CDR3 loop spans 13 amino acids.

The table lists this clonotype with a count of one. This chain joins TRBV5-1 and TRBJ2-3, with a tentative D call TRBD1 (6 bases). Germline lookup yields CDR1 SGHRS and CDR2 YFSETQ. The CDR3 totals 16 residues. V was shortened by 4 bases and J by 7 bases, with 22 bases between the two germline ends. The CDR3: CASSPPDSSALNTQYF. Here the CDR3 DNA reads TGCGCCAGCAGCCCCCCGGACAGCTCCGCGCTGAATACGCAGTATTTT.

In its sample, this clonotype was seen a few times. The gene calls are TRBV19 and TRBJ2-1, with 10 bases matching TRBD2. Germline assignment: CDR1 LNHDA and CDR2 SQIVND (reference sequence). The CDR3 extends over 18 amino acids. V was pared by 3 bases and J by 7 bases, with 15 bases of the junction left unmatched. The CDR3 protein is CASSMTRERGGRGNEQFF. CDR3 DNA: TGTGCCAGTAGTATGACTCGGGAGCGGGGGGGCCGAGGGAATGAGCAGTTCTTC.

This clonotype was observed a few times. The V gene is TRBV12-3 or TRBV12-4, the J gene TRBJ2-2; a weak D match, TRBD2 (6 bases). V was cut by 1 base and J by 4 bases, with 10 bases left in between. The CDR3 length is 15 residues. The CDR3 coding sequence is TGTGCCAGCAGTTTAGGACTAGTGACCACCGGGGAGCTGTTTTTT. Protein: CASSLGLVTTGELFF.

The V gene is TRBV5-1, the J gene TRBJ1-6, with D possibly matching TRBD1 (5 bases). The CDR3 is 16 amino acids. Germline lookup yields CDR1 SGHRS and CDR2 YFSETQ. V was shortened by 2 bases and J by 0 bases, with 9 bases between the two germline ends. The CDR3 here is CASSFDSRSYNSPLHF. CDR3 nucleotide sequence: TGCGCCAGCAGCTTTGACAGTCGCTCCTATAATTCACCCCTCCACTTT.

This clonotype showed up just a few times. The chain has TRBV15 and TRBJ1-1; 10 bases agree with TRBD1. CDR1 and CDR2 (germline): LNHNV, YYDKDF (reference sequence). J lost 3 bases, V lost 4 bases, and 5 bases had no gene match. The CDR3 runs to 15 residues. The CDR3 bases are TGTGCCACCAGCACTTCCGGACAGGGGGACACTGAAGCTTTCTTT. This sequence encodes CATSTSGQGDTEAFF.

The J gene is TRBJ1-2, the V gene TRBV6-6; TRBD1 is a possible D gene (6 bases). The length of the CDR3 is 16 residues. Germline lookup yields CDR1 MNHNY and CDR2 SVGAGI (reference sequence). V shed 2 bases and J shed 2 bases, with 15 bases lying between them. The CDR3: CASSYPGGLHNYGYTF. The CDR3 DNA reads TGTGCCAGCAGTTACCCGGGGGGGCTCCACAACTATGGCTACACCTTC.

In this sample, this clonotype turned up a few times. The rearrangement uses TRBV12-3 or TRBV12-4 and TRBJ1-5; D not certain. CDR3 length equals 14 residues. V dropped 6 bases and J dropped 2 bases, with 11 bases sitting between them. The CDR3 DNA is TGTGCCAGCAGAGAAAATAGTGGCAATCAGCCCCAGCATTTT. Its protein product is CASRENSGNQPQHF.

This clonotype has more than one count but fewer than ten. The chain links TRBV7-2 to TRBJ2-1; weak D call: TRBD1 (5 bases). Trimming took off 5 bases at V and 8 bases at J, with 13 bases between the two ends. Looked up from germline, CDR1 is SGHTA and CDR2 is FQGNSA. This CDR3 contains 13 residues. DNA for the CDR3: TGTGCCAGCAGCCCCATGCAGGGTTATGAGCAGTTCTTC. This sequence encodes CASSPMQGYEQFF. The complete variable domain, with remaining parts taken from reference TRBV7-2 and TRBJ2-1, reads GAGVSQSPSNKVTEKGKDVELRCDPISGHTALYWYRQSLGQGLEFLIYFQGNSAPDKSGLPSDRFSAERTGGSVSTLTIQRTQQEDSAVYLCASSPMQGYEQFFGPGTRLTVL.

V gene TRBV24-1 combines with J gene TRBJ2-1; TRBD1 matches at 11 bases. The CDR3 has 19 amino acids. Unmatched junction bases numbered 13, after V lost 3 bases and J lost 4 bases. In germline, CDR1 is KGHDR, CDR2 SFDVKD. The CDR3 protein is CATSDPYPKGQGVYNEQFF. CDR3 bases: TGTGCCACCAGTGATCCCTACCCGAAGGGACAGGGGGTATACAATGAGCAGTTCTTC.

V and J are TRBV7-9 and TRBJ2-2, with D maybe TRBD1 (5 bases). The CDR3 has 16 amino acids. Trimming left V 2 bases short and J 5 bases short, with 15 bases between. Germline values: CDR1 SEHNR, CDR2 FQNEAQ (reference sequence). The CDR3: CASSLYGQGITGELFF. In DNA form, the CDR3 reads TGTGCCAGCAGCTTATACGGTCAGGGTATAACCGGGGAGCTGTTTTTT. The entire variable domain, with the rest obtained from reference TRBV7-9 and TRBJ2-2, is as follows: DTGVSQNPRHKITKRGQNVTFRCDPISEHNRLYWYRQTLGQGPEFLTYFQNEAQLEKSRLLSDRFSAERPKGSFSTLEIQRTEQGDSAMYLCASSLYGQGITGELFFGEGSRLTVL.

The rearrangement links TRBV4-2 to TRBJ2-1; D possibly corresponds to TRBD1 (5 bases). CDR1 is LGHNA, CDR2 YNFKEQ, per germline. V lost 0 bases to trimming and J lost 4 bases, with 10 bases between them. CDR3 length: 15 residues. The CDR3 bases are TGTGCCAGCAGCCAAGACCAGGGCCTATACAATGAGCAGTTCTTC. Protein product: CASSQDQGLYNEQFF.

This clonotype was seen a few times. The genes are TRBV20-1 and TRBJ1-2, with TRBD1 matching 9 bases. Per germline, CDR1 DFQATT and CDR2 SNEGSKA (reference sequence). This CDR3 is built from 14 residues. The trim removed 1 base at V and 4 bases at J, leaving 4 bases unmatched. For the CDR3, the DNA is TGCAGTGCTAGAGTTACAGGGGGCGGCTATGGCTACACCTTC. This translates into CSARVTGGGYGYTF.

The chain has TRBV7-9 and TRBJ2-3; possible D gene TRBD2, 5 bases. Trimming shortened V by 4 bases and J by 4 bases, and 9 bases separated the two germline ends. Germline CDR1 reads SEHNR; CDR2 reads FQNEAQ (reference sequence). The CDR3 has 13 amino acids. The CDR3, as DNA: TGTGCCAGCAGCTACGGGGTCGCAGATACGCAGTATTTT. This gives the protein CASSYGVADTQYF.

This clonotype has only a few counts. V usage is TRBV24-1 and J usage is TRBJ2-1; possible D gene TRBD2, 6 bases. This CDR3 region has 14 residues. The germline CDR1 and CDR2 sequences are KGHDR and SFDVKD. V lost 3 bases and J 7 bases, leaving 12 bases between the germline ends. The CDR3 nucleotides read TGTGCCACCAGTGATGGCGGGACTCCGAATGAGCAGTTCTTC. Protein: CATSDGGTPNEQFF.

The V call is TRBV9, the J call TRBJ2-1, with a tentative D call TRBD2 (6 bases). Germline V gene data show CDR1 as SGDLS and CDR2 as YYNGEE. CDR3 length equals 15 residues. V gave up 1 base and J gave up 4 bases, with 12 bases separating them. The CDR3 is CASSVWGDGYNEQFF. The CDR3 DNA reads TGTGCCAGCAGCGTATGGGGGGACGGTTACAATGAGCAGTTCTTC.